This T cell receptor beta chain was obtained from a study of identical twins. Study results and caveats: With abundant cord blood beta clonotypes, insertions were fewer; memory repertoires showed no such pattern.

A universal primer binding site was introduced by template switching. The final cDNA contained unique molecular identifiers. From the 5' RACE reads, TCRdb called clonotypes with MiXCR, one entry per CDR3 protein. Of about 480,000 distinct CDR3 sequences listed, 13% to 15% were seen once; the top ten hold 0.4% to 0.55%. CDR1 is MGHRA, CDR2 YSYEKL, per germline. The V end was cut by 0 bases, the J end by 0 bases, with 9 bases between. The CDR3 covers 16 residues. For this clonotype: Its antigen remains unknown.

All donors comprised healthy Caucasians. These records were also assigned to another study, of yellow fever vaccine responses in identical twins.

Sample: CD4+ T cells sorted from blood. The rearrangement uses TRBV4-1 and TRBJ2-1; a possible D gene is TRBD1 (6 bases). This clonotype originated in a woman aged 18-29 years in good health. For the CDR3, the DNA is TGCGCCAGCAGCCAAGAACGAGGGGGCTCCTACAATGAGCAGTTCTTC. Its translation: CASSQERGGSYNEQFF.